The rows below give T cell receptor beta chains drawn from one sample of a study of long-term antiretroviral therapy in people with HIV. Profiling relied on immunoSEQ multiplex PCR, and the TCRdb table lists in-frame clones only, not all of them. Among 20,000 to 25,000 clones listed, 88% were seen once. Sequencing was performed on unsorted PBMCs, taken 0.6 years after starting antiretroviral therapy. All receptors come from a man in his sixties with HIV. CDR3s include the opening cysteine and the closing phenylalanine or tryptophan. A D gene is named only where the DNA matches it firmly. Only some rows state a clone size, as once, few, many or a class for expanded clones.

size	V	D	J	DNA	CDR3
-	TRBV2	TRBD1	TRBJ2-2	TGTGCCGGAGCCGGGACAGGGTTGCCCGGGGAGCTGTTTTTT	CAGAGTGLPGELFF
few	TRBV11-3	-	TRBJ2-7	TGTGCCAGCAGCTTGATAAGGTTACCACCTGACTCCTACGAGCAGTACTTC	CASSLIRLPPDSYEQYF
-	TRBV4-3	-	TRBJ1-1	TGCGCCAGCAGCCAGGACAGATCGAACACTGAAGCTTTCTTT	CASSQDRSNTEAFF
-	TRBV11-2	-	TRBJ1-3	TGTGCCAGCAGCTTAGACAGGGAAAACACCATATATTTT	CASSLDRENTIYF
-	TRBV9	TRBD2	TRBJ2-2	TGTGCCAGCAGCGTAGAGGGACTAGTTGGGGAGCTGTTTTTT	CASSVEGLVGELFF
-	TRBV12-5	-	TRBJ2-1	TGTGCTAGTGCCGCCGGCCCCCGGGAGTCATACAATGAGCAGTTCTTC	CASAAGPRESYNEQFF
-	TRBV15	-	TRBJ2-3	TGTGCCACCAGCAGAGCTGGCACAGATACGCAGTATTTT	CATSRAGTDTQYF
once	TRBV19	TRBD1	TRBJ1-2	TGTGCCAGTAGTACAGGAGGGGGCGCAGGATATGGCTACACCTTC	CASSTGGGAGYGYTF
-	TRBV5-6	TRBD1	TRBJ1-2	TGTGCCAGCAGCTTCGACAGGGGAGGCTACACCTTC	CASSFDRGGYTF
-	TRBV2	-	TRBJ2-7	TGTGCCAGCACCCCGGCCTACGAGCAGTACTTC	CASTPAYEQYF
-	TRBV7-9	-	TRBJ2-2	TGTGCCAGCAGCTTACAGGGTACCGGGGAGCTGTTTTTT	CASSLQGTGELFF
-	TRBV9	-	TRBJ2-7	TGTGCCAGCAGCGTAGATGAGGGGTCGGCCTACGAGCAGTACTTC	CASSVDEGSAYEQYF
-	TRBV7-2	-	TRBJ1-1	TGTGCCAGCAGCCCGATGGTGGTGAGGAACACTGAAGCTTTCTTT	CASSPMVVRNTEAFF
-	TRBV7-7	-	TRBJ2-3	TGTGCTAGCAGCTTAGGTTCTTCCGGGGTCAGCACAGATACGCAGTATTTT	CASSLGSSGVSTDTQYF
-	TRBV5-1	TRBD2	TRBJ2-2	TGCGCCAGCAGCCTCCTAACTAGCGGAACGAACACCGGGGAGCTGTTTTTT	CASSLLTSGTNTGELFF
-	TRBV29-1	-	TRBJ1-2	TGCAGCGTTGAAGATAGAGGGAAAGCTAACTATGGCTACACCTTC	CSVEDRGKANYGYTF
-	TRBV12-5	TRBD2	TRBJ2-7	TGTGCTAGTGGTTTCTCGGCTAGCGGGGGGGTGTACGAGCAGTACTTC	CASGFSASGGVYEQYF
once	TRBV11-1	-	TRBJ2-1	TGTGCCAGCAGCTTTGGCGCAGGGATAATTAGCTCCTACAATGAGCAGTTCTTC	CASSFGAGIISSYNEQFF
-	TRBV9	-	TRBJ2-7	TGTGCCAGCAGCCGCGGGACAATCCCCTACGAGCAGTACTTC	CASSRGTIPYEQYF
once	TRBV13	-	TRBJ2-5	TGTGCCAGCAGCTTAGTAGGTAGCGGCTACCAAGAGACCCAGTACTTC	CASSLVGSGYQETQYF
-	TRBV2	-	TRBJ1-3	TGTGCCAGCAGCGCTTTTCAGGCAAACTCTGGAAACACCATATATTTT	CASSAFQANSGNTIYF
-	TRBV6-1	-	TRBJ2-7	TGTGCCAGCAGTGCGCGTCTTACCTACGAGCAGTACTTC	CASSARLTYEQYF
-	TRBV7-9	-	TRBJ1-1	TGTGCCAGCAGCTTAGAAGGAGGTCAGGTGGCTTTCTTT	CASSLEGGQVAFF
-	TRBV9	-	TRBJ2-6	TGTGCCAGCAGCGTATTGGTTTCTGGGGCCAACGTCCTGACTTTC	CASSVLVSGANVLTF
-	TRBV7-9	-	TRBJ1-5	TGTGCCAGCAGCTTAGGAGGGGGGCTTAGCAATCAGCCCCAGCATTTT	CASSLGGGLSNQPQHF
-	TRBV5-1	-	TRBJ2-2	TGCGCCAGCAGCATTAACACCGGGGAGCTGTTTTTT	CASSINTGELFF
-	TRBV11-3	-	TRBJ2-3	TGTGCCAGCAGTTCGGGTGGGGGAAAAGGGTCAGATACGCAGTATTTT	CASSSGGGKGSDTQYF
-	TRBV7-2	-	TRBJ1-2	TGTGCCAGCAGCCAACAGCGTCTCCTCTATGGCTACACCTTC	CASSQQRLLYGYTF